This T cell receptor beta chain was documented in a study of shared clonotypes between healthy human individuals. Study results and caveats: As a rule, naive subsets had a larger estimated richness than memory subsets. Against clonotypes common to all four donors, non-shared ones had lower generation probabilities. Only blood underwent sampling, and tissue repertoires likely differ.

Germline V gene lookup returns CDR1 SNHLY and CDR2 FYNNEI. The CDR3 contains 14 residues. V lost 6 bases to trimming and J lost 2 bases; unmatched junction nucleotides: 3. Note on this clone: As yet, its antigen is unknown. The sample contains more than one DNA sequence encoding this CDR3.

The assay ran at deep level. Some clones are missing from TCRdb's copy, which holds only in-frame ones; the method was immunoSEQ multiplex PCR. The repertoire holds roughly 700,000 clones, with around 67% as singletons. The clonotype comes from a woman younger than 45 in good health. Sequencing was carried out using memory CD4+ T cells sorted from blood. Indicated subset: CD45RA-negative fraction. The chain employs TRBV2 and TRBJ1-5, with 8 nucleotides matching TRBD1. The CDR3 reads CASSADRGNQPQHF. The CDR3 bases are TGTGCCAGCAGCGCGGACAGGGGCAATCAGCCCCAGCATTTT.